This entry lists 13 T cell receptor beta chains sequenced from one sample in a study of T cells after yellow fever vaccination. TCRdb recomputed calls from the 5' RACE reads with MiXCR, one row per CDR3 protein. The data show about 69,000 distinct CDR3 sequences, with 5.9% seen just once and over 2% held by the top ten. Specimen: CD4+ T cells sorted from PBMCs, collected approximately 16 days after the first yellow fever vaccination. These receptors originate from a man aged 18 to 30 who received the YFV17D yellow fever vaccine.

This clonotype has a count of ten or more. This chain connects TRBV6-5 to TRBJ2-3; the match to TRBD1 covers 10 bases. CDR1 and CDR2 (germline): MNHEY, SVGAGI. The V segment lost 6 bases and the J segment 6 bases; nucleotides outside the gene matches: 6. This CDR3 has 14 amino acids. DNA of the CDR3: TGTGCCAGCAGAGCCGGGACAGGGGTGGATACGCAGTATTTT. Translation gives CASRAGTGVDTQYF.

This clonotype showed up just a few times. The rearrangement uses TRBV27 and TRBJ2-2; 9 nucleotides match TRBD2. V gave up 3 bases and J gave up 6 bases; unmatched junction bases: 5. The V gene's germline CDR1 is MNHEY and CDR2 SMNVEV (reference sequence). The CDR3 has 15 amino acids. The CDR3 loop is CASSFSGGSPGELFF. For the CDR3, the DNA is TGTGCCAGCAGTTTTAGCGGGGGCTCTCCCGGGGAGCTGTTTTTT.

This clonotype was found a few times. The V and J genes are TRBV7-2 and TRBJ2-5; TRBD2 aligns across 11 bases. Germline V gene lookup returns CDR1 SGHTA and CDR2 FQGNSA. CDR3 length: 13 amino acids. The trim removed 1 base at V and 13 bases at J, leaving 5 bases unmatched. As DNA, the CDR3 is TGTGCCAGCAGCTTAGGACTAGCGGGGCTTGTGTACTTC. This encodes CASSLGLAGLVYF.

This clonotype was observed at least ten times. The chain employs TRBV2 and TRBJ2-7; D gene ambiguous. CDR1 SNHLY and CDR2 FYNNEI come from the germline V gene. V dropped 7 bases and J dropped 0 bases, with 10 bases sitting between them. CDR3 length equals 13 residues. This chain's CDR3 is CASIRPSSYEQYV. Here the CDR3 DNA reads TGTGCCAGCATAAGGCCGAGCTCCTACGAGCAGTACGTC.

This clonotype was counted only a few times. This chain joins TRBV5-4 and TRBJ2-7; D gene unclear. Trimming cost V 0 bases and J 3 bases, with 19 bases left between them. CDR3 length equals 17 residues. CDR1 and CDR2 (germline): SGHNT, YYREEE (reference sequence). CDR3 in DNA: TGTGCCAGCAGCTTGGCCAGGTCCGGAGAGCTTAGCTACGAGCAGTACTTC. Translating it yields CASSLARSGELSYEQYF. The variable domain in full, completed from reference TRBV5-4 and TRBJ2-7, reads ETGVTQSPTHLIKTRGQQVTLRCSSQSGHNTVSWYQQALGQGPQFIFQYYREEENGRGNFPPRFSGLQFPNYSSELNVNALELDDSALYLCASSLARSGELSYEQYFGPGTRLTVT.

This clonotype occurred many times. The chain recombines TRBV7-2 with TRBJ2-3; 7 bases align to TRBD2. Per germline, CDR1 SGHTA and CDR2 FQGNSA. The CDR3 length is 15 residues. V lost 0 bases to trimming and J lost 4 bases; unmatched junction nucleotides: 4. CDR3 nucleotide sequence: TGTGCCAGCAGCTTAGCCGGGGGGAGGGCAGATACGCAGTATTTT. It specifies CASSLAGGRADTQYF. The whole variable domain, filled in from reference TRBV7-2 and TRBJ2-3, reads GAGVSQSPSNKVTEKGKDVELRCDPISGHTALYWYRQSLGQGLEFLIYFQGNSAPDKSGLPSDRFSAERTGGSVSTLTIQRTQQEDSAVYLCASSLAGGRADTQYFGPGTRLTVL.

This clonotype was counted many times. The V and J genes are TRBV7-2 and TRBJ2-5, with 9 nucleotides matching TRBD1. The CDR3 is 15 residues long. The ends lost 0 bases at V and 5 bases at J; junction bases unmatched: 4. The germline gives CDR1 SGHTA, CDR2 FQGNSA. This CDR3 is CASSLAGQGSETQYF. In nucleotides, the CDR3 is TGTGCCAGCAGCTTAGCGGGACAGGGTAGTGAGACCCAGTACTTC.

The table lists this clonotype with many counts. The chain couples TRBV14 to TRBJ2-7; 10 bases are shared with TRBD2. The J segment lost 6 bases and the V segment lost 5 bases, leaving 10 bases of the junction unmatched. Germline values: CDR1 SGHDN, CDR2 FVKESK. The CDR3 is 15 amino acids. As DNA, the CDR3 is TGTGCCAGCAGCGGTCCCGCAAGCGGGGGGGCCGAGCAGTACTTC. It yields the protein CASSGPASGGAEQYF.

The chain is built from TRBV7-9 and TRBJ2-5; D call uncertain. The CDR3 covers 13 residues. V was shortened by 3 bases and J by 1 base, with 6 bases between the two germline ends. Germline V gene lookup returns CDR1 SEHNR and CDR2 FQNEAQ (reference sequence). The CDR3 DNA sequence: TGTGCCAGCAGCTTTAATCCCCAAGAGACCCAGTACTTC. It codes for CASSFNPQETQYF.

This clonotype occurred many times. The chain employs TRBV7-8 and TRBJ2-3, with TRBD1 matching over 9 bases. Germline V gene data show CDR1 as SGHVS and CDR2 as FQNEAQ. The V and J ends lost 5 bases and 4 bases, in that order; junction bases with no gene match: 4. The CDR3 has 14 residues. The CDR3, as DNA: TGTGCCAGCAGCCCACAGGGGGCCCCAGATACGCAGTATTTT. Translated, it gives CASSPQGAPDTQYF.

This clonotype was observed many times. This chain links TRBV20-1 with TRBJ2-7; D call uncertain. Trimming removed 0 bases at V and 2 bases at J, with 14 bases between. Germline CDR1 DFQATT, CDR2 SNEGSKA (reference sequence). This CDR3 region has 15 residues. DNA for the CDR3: TGCAGTGCTAGAGATATCCTAACGAGAGCCTACGAGCAGTACTTC. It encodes CSARDILTRAYEQYF.

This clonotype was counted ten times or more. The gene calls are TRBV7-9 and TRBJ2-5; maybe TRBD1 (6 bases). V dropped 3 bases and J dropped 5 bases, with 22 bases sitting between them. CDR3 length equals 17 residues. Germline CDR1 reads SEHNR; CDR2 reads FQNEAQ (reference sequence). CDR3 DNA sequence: TGTGCCAGCAGCTTTCCGAGACAGGACCCCCTCAGGGAGACCCAGTACTTC. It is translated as CASSFPRQDPLRETQYF.

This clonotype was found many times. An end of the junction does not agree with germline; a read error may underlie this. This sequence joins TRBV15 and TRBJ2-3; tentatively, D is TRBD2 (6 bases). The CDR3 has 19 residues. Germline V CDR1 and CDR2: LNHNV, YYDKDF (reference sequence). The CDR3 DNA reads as TGTGCCACCAGCAGATTCTCCGGGAGAGTCACTGTCTCCACAGATAAGCAGTATTTT. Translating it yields CATSRFSGRVTVSTDKQYF.